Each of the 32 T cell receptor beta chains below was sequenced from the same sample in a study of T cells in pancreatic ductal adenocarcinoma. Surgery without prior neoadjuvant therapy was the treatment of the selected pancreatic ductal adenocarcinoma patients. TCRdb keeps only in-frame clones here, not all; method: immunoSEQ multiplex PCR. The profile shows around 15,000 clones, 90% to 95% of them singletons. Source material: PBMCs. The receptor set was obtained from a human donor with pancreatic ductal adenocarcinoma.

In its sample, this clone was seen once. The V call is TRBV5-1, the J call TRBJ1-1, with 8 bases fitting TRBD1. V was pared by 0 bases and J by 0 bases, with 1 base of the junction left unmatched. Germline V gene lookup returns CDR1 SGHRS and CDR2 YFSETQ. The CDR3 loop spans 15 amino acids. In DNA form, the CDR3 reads TGCGCCAGCAGCTTGGGGACAGGGTTGAACACTGAAGCTTTCTTT. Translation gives CASSLGTGLNTEAFF.

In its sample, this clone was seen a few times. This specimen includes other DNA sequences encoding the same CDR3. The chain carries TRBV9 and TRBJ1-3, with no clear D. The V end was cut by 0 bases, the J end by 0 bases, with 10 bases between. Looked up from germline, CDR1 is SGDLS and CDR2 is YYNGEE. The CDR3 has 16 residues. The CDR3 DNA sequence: TGTGCCAGCAGCGTAGGTCCCCTAAGCTCTGGAAACACCATATATTTT. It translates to CASSVGPLSSGNTIYF.

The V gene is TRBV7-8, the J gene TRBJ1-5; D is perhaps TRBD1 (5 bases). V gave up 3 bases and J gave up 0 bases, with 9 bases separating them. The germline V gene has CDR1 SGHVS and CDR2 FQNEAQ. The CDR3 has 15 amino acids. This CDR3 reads CASSFWGDSNQPQHF. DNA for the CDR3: TGTGCCAGCAGCTTCTGGGGGGATAGCAATCAGCCCCAGCATTTT.

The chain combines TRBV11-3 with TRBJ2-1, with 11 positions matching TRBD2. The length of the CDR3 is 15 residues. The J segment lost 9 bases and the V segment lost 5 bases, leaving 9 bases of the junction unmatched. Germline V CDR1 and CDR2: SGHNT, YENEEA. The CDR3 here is CASSTVAGGPGEQFF. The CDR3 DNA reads TGTGCCAGCAGCACGGTAGCGGGAGGGCCAGGTGAGCAGTTCTTC.

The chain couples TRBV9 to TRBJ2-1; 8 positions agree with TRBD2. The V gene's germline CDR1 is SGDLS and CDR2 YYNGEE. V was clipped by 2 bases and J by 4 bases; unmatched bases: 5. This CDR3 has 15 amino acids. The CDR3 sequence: CASSVGPGGYNEQFF. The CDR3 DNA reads TGTGCCAGCAGCGTCGGACCGGGAGGGTACAATGAGCAGTTCTTC.

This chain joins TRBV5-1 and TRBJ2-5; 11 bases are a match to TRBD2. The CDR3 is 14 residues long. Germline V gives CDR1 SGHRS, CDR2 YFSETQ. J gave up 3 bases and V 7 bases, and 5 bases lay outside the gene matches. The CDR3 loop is CASGVAGGEETQYF. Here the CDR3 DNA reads TGCGCCAGCGGAGTAGCGGGGGGGGAAGAGACCCAGTACTTC.

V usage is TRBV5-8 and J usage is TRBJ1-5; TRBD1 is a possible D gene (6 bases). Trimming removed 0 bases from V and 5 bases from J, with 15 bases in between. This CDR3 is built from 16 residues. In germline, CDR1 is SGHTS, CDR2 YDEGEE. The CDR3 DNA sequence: TGTGCCAGCAGCTTGGCCATGGGGGCGCACGATCAGCCCCAGCATTTT. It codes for CASSLAMGAHDQPQHF.

The CDR3 loop reads CASSQGQAANTGELFF. CDR3 in DNA: TGTGCCAGCAGCCAAGGACAGGCTGCGAACACCGGGGAGCTGTTTTTT. This sequence joins TRBV4-2 and TRBJ2-2, with D tentatively TRBD1 (6 bases). CDR3 length: 16 residues. The V gene's germline CDR1 is LGHNA and CDR2 YNFKEQ. Trimming removed 1 base at V and 0 bases at J, with 9 bases between.

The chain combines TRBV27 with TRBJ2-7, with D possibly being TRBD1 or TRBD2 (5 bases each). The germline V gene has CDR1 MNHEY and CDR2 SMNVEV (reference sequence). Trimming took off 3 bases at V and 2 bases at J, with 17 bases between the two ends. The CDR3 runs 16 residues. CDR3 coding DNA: TGTGCCAGCAGTTTCGTACCGGGACCATATCCCTACGAGCAGTACTTC. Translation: CASSFVPGPYPYEQYF.

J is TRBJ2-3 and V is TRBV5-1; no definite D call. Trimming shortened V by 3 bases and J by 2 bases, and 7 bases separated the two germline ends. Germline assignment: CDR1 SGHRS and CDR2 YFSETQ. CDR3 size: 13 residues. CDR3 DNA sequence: TGCGCCAGCAGCTCGATGTCCACAGATACGCAGTATTTT. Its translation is CASSSMSTDTQYF.

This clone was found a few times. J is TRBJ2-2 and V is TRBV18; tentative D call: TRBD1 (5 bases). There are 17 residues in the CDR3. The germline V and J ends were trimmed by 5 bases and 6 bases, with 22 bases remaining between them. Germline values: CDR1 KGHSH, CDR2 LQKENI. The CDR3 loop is CASSSGTARRVAGELFF. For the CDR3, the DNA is TGTGCCAGCTCAAGTGGTACAGCGCGCAGGGTCGCCGGGGAGCTGTTTTTT.

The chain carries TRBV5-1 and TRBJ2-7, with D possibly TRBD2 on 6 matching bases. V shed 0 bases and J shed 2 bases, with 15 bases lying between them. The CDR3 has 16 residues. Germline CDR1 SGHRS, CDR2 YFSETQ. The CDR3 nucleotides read TGCGCCAGCAGCTTGGCCGGCGGGATAAGAACCTACGAGCAGTACTTC. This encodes CASSLAGGIRTYEQYF.

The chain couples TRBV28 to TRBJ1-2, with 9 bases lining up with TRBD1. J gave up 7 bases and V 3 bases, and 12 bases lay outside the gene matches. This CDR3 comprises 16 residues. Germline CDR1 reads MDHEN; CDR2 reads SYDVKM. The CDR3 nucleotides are TGTGCCAGCAGTTTCCTCACCCCGGGACAGGGTGGTGGCTACACCTTC. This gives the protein CASSFLTPGQGGGYTF.

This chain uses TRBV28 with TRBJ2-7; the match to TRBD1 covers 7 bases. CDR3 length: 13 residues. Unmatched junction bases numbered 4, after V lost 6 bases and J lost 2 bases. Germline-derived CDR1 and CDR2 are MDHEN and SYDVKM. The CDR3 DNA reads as TGTGCCAGCAGAGACAGGGACGCCTACGAGCAGTACTTC. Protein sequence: CASRDRDAYEQYF.

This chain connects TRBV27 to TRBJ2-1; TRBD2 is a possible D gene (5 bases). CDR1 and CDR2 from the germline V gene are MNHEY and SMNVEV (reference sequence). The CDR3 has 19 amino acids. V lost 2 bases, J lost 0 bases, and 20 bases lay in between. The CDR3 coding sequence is TGTGCCAGCAGTTTAGTGAGTAGCGCGGTTGGCGGCTCCTACAATGAGCAGTTCTTC. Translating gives CASSLVSSAVGGSYNEQFF.

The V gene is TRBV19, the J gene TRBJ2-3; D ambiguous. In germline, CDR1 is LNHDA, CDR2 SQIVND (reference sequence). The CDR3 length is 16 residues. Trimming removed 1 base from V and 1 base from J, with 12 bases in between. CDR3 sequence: CASSIGQAFGTDTQYF. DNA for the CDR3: TGTGCCAGTAGTATAGGTCAGGCCTTTGGCACAGATACGCAGTATTTT.

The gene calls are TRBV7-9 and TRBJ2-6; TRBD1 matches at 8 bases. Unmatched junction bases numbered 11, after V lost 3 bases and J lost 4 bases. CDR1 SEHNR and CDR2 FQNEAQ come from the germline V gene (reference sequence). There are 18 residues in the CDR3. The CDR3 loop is CASSFTLGRGLGANVLTF. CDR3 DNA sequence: TGTGCCAGCAGCTTCACCCTGGGCAGGGGGCTCGGGGCCAACGTCCTGACTTTC. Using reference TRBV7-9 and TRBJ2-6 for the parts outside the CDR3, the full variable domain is DTGVSQNPRHKITKRGQNVTFRCDPISEHNRLYWYRQTLGQGPEFLTYFQNEAQLEKSRLLSDRFSAERPKGSFSTLEIQRTEQGDSAMYLCASSFTLGRGLGANVLTFGAGSRLTVL.

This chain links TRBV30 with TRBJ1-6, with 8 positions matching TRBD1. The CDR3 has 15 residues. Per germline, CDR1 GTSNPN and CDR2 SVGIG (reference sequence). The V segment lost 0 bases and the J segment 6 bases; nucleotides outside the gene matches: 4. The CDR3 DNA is TGTGCCTGGAGTGTCCAGGGGGCGCGTAATTCACCCCTCCACTTT. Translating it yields CAWSVQGARNSPLHF. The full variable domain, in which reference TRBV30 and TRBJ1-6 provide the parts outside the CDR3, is SQTIHQWPATLVQPVGSPLSLECTVEGTSNPNLYWYRQAAGRGLQLLFYSVGIGQISSEVPQNLSASRPQDRQFILSSKKLLLSDSGFYLCAWSVQGARNSPLHFGNGTRLTVT.

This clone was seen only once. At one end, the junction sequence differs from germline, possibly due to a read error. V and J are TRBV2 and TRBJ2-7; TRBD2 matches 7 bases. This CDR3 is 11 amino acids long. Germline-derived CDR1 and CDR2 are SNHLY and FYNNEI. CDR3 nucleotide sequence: TGTGCCAGCAGTGAGGGACTACCCAGGGACTTC. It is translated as CASSEGLPRDF. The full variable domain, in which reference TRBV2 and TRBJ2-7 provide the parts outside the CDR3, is EPEVTQTPSHQVTQMGQEVILRCVPISNHLYFYWYRQILGQKVEFLVSFYNNEISEKSEIFDDQFSVERPDGSNFTLKIRSTKLEDSAMYFCASSEGLPRDFGPGTRLTVT.

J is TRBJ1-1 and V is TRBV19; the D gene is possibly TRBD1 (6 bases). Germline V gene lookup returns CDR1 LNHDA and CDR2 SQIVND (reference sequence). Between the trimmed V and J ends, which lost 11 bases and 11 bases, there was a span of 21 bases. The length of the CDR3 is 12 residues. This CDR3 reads CAVKGGGPLAFF. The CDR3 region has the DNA TGTGCCGTTAAGGGGGGGGGACCTTTGGCTTTCTTT.

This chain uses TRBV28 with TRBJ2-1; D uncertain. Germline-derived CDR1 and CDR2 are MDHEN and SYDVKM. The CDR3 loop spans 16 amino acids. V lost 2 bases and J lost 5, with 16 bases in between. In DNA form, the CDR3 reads TGTGCCAGCAGTTTACTTCGGACCGCAATTAACAATGAGCAGTTCTTC. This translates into CASSLLRTAINNEQFF.

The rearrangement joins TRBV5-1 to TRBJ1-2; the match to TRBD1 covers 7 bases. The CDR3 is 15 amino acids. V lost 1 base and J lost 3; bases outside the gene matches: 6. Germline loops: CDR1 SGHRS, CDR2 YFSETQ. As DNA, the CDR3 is TGCGCCAGCAGCTTGAGTCAGGGGGTTGACTATGGCTACACCTTC. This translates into CASSLSQGVDYGYTF.

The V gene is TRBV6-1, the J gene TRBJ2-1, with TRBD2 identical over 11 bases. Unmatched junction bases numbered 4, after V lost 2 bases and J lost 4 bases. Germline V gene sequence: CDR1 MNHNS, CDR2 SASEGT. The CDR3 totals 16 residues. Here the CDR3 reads CASSEPSGGTYNEQFF. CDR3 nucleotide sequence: TGTGCCAGCAGTGAACCTAGCGGGGGGACTTACAATGAGCAGTTCTTC.

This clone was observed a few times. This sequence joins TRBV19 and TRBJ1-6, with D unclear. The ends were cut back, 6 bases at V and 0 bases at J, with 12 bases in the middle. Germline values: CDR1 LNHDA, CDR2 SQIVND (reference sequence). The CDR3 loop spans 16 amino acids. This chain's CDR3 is CASRQQISSYNSPLHF. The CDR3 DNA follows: TGTGCCAGTAGACAACAGATCAGCTCCTATAATTCACCCCTCCACTTT.

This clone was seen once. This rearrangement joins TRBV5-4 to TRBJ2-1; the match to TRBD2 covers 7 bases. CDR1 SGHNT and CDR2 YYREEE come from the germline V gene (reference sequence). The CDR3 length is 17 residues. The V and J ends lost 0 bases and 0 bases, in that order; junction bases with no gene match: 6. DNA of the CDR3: TGTGCCAGCAGCTTGGGGGGGAGGGCGAGCTCCTACAATGAGCAGTTCTTC. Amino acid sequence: CASSLGGRASSYNEQFF.

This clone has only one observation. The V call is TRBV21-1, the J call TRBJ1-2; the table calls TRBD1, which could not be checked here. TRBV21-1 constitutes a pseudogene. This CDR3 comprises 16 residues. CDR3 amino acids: CASSTQDRGANYGYTF. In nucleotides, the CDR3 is TGTGCCAGCAGCACACAGGACAGGGGAGCTAACTATGGCTACACCTTC.

CDR3 amino acids: CASSIKTGTGTDEQFF. CDR3 sequence (DNA): TGTGCCAGTAGTATAAAAACCGGGACAGGGACGGACGAGCAGTTCTTC. V usage is TRBV19 and J usage is TRBJ2-1, with 9 bases lining up with TRBD1. CDR3 length: 16 amino acids. Trimming at V came to 2 bases and at J to 10 bases, leaving 12 bases not matched to a gene. Germline V CDR1 and CDR2: LNHDA, SQIVND (reference sequence). Full variable domain (missing parts from reference TRBV19 and TRBJ2-1): DGGITQSPKYLFRKEGQNVTLSCEQNLNHDAMYWYRQDPGQGLRLIYYSQIVNDFQKGDIAEGYSVSREKKESFPLTVTSAQKNPTAFYLCASSIKTGTGTDEQFFGPGTRLTVL.

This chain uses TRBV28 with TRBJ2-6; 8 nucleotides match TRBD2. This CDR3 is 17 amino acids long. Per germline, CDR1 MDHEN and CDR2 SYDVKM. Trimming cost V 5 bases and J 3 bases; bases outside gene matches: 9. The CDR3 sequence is CASSPIGTRVGANVLTF. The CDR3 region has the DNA TGTGCCAGCAGTCCGATTGGGACTAGGGTTGGGGCCAACGTCCTGACTTTC. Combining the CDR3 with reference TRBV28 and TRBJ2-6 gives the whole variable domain DVKVTQSSRYLVKRTGEKVFLECVQDMDHENMFWYRQDPGLGLRLIYFSYDVKMKEKGDIPEGYSVSREKKERFSLILESASTNQTSMYLCASSPIGTRVGANVLTFGAGSRLTVL.

The CDR3 here is CASSLVPPSGRATDTQYF. CDR3 DNA: TGTGCCAGCAGCTTAGTACCGCCTAGCGGGAGGGCCACAGATACGCAGTATTTT. V is TRBV7-2 and J is TRBJ2-3, with 12 bases identical to TRBD2. The V gene's germline CDR1 is SGHTA and CDR2 FQGNSA. The CDR3 contains 18 residues. V shed 1 base, J shed 2 bases, and the junction held 7 bases outside the gene matches. Combining the CDR3 with reference TRBV7-2 and TRBJ2-3 gives the whole variable domain GAGVSQSPSNKVTEKGKDVELRCDPISGHTALYWYRQSLGQGLEFLIYFQGNSAPDKSGLPSDRFSAERTGGSVSTLTIQRTQQEDSAVYLCASSLVPPSGRATDTQYFGPGTRLTVL.

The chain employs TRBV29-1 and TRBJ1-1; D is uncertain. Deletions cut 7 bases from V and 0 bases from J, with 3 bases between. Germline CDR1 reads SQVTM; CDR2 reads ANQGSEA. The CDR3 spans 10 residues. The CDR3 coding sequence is TGCAGCGGGGTGAACACTGAAGCTTTCTTT. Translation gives CSGVNTEAFF.

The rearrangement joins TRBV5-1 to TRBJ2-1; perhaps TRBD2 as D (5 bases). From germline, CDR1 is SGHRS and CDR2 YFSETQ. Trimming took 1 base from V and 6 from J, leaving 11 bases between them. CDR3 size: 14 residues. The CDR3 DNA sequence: TGCGCCAGCAGCTTGCCATCCAGCGGCAATGAGCAGTTCTTC. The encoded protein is CASSLPSSGNEQFF.

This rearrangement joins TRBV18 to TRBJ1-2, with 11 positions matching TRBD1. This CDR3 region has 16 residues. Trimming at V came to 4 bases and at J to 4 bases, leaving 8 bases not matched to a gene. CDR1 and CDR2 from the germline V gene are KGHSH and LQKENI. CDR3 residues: CASSLYTGTGGYGYTF. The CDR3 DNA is TGTGCCAGCTCACTGTATACCGGGACAGGGGGCTATGGCTACACCTTC.